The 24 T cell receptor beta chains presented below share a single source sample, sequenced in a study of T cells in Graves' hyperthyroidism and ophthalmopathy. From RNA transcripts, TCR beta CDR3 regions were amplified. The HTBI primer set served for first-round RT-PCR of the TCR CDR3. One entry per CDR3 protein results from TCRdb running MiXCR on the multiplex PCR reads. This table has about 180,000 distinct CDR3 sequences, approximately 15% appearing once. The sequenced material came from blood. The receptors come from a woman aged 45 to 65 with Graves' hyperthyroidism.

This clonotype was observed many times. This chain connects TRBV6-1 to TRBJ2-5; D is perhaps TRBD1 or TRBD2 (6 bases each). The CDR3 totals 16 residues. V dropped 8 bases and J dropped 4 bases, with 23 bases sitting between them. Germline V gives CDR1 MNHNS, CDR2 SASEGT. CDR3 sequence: CASYRFGGRGRETQYF. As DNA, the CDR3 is TGTGCCAGCTACCGATTCGGGGGCAGGGGAAGAGAGACCCAGTACTTC.

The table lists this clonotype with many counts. The CDR3 nucleotides are TGTGCCAGCAGCTTATTCGGGACTAGAAGCACAGATACGCAGTATTTT. It yields the protein CASSLFGTRSTDTQYF. The V gene is TRBV7-9, the J gene TRBJ2-3; 8 positions match TRBD2. J lost 0 bases, V lost 2 bases, and 4 bases had no gene match. The germline V gene has CDR1 SEHNR and CDR2 FQNEAQ (reference sequence). The CDR3 is 16 amino acids.

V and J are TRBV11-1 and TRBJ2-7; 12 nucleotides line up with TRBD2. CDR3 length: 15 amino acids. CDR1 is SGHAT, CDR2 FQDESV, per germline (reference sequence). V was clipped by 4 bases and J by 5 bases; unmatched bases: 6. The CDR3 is CASSSRTSGVNEQYF. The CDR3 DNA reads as TGTGCCAGCAGCTCCCGGACTAGCGGGGTGAACGAGCAGTACTTC. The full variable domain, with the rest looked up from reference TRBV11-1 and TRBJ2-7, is EAEVAQSPRYKITEKSQAVAFWCDPISGHATLYWYRQILGQGPELLVQFQDESVVDDSQLPKDRFSAERLKGVDSTLKIQPAELGDSAMYLCASSSRTSGVNEQYFGPGTRLTVT.

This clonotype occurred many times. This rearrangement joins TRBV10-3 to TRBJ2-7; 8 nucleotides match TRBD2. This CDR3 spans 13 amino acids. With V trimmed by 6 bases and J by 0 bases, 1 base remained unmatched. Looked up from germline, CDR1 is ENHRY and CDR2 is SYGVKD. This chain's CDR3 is CAISGGASYEQYF. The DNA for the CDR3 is TGTGCCATCAGCGGGGGGGCCTCCTACGAGCAGTACTTC.

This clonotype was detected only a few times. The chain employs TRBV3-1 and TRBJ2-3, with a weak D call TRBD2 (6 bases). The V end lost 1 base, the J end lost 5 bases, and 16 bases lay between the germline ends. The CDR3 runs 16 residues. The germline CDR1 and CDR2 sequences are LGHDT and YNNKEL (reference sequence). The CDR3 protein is CASSQGTSPGGDTQYF. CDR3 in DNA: TGTGCCAGCAGCCAAGGTACTAGCCCCGGAGGAGATACGCAGTATTTT.

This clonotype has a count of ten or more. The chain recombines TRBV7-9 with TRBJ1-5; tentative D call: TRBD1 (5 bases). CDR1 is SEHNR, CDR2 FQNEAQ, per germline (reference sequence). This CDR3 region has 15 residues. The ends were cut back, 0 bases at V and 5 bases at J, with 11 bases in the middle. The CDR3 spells CASSLAGRGDQPQHF. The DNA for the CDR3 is TGTGCCAGCAGCTTAGCGGGGAGGGGCGATCAGCCCCAGCATTTT.

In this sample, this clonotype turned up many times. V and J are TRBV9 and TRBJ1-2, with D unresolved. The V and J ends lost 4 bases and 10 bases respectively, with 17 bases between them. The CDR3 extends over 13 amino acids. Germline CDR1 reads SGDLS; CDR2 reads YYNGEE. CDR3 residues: CASSRDPPWIYTF. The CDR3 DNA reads TGTGCCAGCAGCCGCGACCCCCCTTGGATCTACACCTTC.

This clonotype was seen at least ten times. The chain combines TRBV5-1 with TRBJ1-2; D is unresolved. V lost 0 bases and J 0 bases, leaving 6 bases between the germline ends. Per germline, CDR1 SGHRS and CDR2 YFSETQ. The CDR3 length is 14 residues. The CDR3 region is CASSLEVSNYGYTF. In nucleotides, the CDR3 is TGCGCCAGCAGCTTGGAAGTATCTAACTATGGCTACACCTTC.

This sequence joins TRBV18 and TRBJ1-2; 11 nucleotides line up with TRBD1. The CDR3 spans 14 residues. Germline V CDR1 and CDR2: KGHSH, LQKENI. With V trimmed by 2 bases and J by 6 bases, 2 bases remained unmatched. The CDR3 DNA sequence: TGTGCCAGCTCACCAAGGACAGGGGGCGATGGCTACACCTTC. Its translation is CASSPRTGGDGYTF.

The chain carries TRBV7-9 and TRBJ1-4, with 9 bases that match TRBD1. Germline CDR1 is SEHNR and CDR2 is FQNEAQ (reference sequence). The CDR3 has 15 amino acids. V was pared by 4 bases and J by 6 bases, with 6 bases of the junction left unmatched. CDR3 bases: TGTGCCAGCAGCTCCCGGACAGGGGTTGATGAAAAACTGTTTTTT. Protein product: CASSSRTGVDEKLFF.

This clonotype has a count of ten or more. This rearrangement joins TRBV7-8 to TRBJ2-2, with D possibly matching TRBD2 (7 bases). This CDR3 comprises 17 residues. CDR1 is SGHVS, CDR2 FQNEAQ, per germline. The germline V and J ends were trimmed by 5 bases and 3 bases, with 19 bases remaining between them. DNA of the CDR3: TGTGCCAGCAGCCCCTCCCCGGGGGGCAGGTACACCGGGGAGCTGTTTTTT. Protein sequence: CASSPSPGGRYTGELFF.

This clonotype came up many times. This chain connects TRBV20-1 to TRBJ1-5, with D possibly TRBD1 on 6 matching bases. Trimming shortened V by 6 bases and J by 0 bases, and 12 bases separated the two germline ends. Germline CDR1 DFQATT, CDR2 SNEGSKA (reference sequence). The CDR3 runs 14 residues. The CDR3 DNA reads TGCAGTGCAAGGGGGGGATCTAGCAATCAGCCCCAGCATTTT. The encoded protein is CSARGGSSNQPQHF.

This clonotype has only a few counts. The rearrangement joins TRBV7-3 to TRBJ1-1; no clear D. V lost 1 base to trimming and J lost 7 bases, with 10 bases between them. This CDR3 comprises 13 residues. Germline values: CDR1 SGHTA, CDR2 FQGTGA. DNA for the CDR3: TGTGCCAGCAGCTTAAATTGGGGTAGTGAAGCTTTCTTT. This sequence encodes CASSLNWGSEAFF.

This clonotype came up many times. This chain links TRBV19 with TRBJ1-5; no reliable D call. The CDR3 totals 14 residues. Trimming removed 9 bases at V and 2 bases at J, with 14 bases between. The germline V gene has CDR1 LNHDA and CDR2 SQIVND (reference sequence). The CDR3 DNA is TGTGCCAGCAGGAATGGACCGCGCAATCAGCCCCAGCATTTT. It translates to CASRNGPRNQPQHF.

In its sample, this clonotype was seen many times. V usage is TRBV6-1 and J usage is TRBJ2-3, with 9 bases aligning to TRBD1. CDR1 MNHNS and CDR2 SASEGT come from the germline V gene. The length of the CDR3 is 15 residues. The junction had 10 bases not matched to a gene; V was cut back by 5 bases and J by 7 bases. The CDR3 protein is CASSLTQGAAHTQYF. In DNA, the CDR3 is TGTGCCAGCAGTCTCACACAGGGGGCGGCGCATACGCAGTATTTT.

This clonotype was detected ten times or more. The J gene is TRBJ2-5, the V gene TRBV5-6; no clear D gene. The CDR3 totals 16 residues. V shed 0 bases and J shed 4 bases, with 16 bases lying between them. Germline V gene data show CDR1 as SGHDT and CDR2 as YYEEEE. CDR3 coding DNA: TGTGCCAGCAGCTTGGAGTTCGGGTCCGCCAGAGAGACCCAGTACTTC. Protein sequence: CASSLEFGSARETQYF.

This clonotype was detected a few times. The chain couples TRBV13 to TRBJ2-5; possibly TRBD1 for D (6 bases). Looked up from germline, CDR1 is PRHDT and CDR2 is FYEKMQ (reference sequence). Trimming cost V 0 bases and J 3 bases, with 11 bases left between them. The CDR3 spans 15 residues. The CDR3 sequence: CASSLGAAGEETQYF. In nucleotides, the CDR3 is TGTGCCAGCAGCTTAGGAGCGGCAGGGGAAGAGACCCAGTACTTC. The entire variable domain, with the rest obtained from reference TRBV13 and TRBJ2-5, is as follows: AAGVIQSPRHLIKEKRETATLKCYPIPRHDTVYWYQQGPGQDPQFLISFYEKMQSDKGSIPDRFSAQQFSDYHSELNMSSLELGDSALYFCASSLGAAGEETQYFGPGTRLLVL.

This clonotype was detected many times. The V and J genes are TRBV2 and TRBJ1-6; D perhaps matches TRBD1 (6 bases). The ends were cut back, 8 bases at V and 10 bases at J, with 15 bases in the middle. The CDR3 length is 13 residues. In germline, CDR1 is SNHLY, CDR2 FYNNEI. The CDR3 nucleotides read TGTGCCAGCCACCCCATAGGGGGGTCACCCCTCCACTTT. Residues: CASHPIGGSPLHF.

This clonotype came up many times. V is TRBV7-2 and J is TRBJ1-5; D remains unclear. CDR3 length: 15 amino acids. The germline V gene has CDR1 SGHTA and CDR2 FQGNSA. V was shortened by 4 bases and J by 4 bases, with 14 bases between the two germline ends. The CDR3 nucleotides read TGTGCCAGCAGCTGGCAGGTCACTTCGAATCAGCCCCAGCATTTT. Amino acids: CASSWQVTSNQPQHF.

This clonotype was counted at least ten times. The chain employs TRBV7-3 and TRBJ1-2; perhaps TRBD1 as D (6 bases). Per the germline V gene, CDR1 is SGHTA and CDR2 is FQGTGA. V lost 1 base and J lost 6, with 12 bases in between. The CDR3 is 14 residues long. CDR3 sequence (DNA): TGTGCCAGCAGCTTAAACGGGAACAGGGATGGCTACACCTTC. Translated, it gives CASSLNGNRDGYTF.

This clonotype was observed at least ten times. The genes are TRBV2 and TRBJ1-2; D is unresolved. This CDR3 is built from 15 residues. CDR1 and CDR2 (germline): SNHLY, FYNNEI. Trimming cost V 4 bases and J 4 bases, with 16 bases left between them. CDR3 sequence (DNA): TGTGCCAGCAGTGTAGGCCGAAGGCTCCTCTATGGCTACACCTTC. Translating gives CASSVGRRLLYGYTF. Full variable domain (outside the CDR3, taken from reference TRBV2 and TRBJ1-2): EPEVTQTPSHQVTQMGQEVILRCVPISNHLYFYWYRQILGQKVEFLVSFYNNEISEKSEIFDDQFSVERPDGSNFTLKIRSTKLEDSAMYFCASSVGRRLLYGYTFGSGTRLTVV.

CDR3 region: CASSQDSPTYNEQFF. The DNA of the CDR3 is TGCGCCAGCAGCCAAGATAGCCCCACCTACAATGAGCAGTTCTTC. J is TRBJ2-1 and V is TRBV4-1; D is unresolved. The CDR3 is 15 residues long. V was shortened by 0 bases and J by 2 bases, with 8 bases between the two germline ends. The germline CDR1 and CDR2 sequences are MGHRA and YSYEKL.

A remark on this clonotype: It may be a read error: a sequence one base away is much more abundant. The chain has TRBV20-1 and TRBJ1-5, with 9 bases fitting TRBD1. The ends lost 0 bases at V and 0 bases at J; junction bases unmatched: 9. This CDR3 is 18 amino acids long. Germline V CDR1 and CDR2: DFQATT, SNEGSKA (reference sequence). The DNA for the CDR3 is TGCAGTGCTAGAGATTCGGGACAGGGACATTATAGCAATCAGCCCCAGCATTTT. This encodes CSARDSGQGHYSNQPQHF.

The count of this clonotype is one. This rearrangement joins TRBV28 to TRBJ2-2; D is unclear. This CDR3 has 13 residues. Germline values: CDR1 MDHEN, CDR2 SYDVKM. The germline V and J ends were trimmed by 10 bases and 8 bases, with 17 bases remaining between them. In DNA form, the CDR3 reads TGTGCCATTACGTCTCAGTTGTCGGGGGAGCTGTTTTTT. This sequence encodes CAITSQLSGELFF.